The subject of this entry is one T cell receptor (beta chain). Antigen: not known. Germline CDR1 is SGHAT and CDR2 is FQNNGV. The ends lost 2 bases at V and 6 bases at J; junction bases unmatched: 5. The CDR3 contains 14 residues. Repertoires were generated with immunoSEQ multiplex PCR, while TCRdb's copy carries only in-frame clones and drops some. The profile shows about 100,000 clones, around 90% of them singletons. The data derive from a study of identifying expanded T cells in peripheral blood. Study conclusions and caveats: Clone count variance between approximately 2-week samples rose with total template count.

No infections or other immune events were documented during collection. V is TRBV11-2 and J is TRBJ1-1, with 8 bases identical to TRBD1. The receptor comes from a person aged 18 to 70 in good health. The sequenced sample was blood. CDR3 sequence reads: CASSLSARGPEAFF. CDR3 coding DNA: TGTGCCAGCAGCTTATCGGCCAGGGGGCCTGAAGCTTTCTTT. The variable domain in full, with the rest retrieved from reference TRBV11-2 and TRBJ1-1, is EAGVAQSPRYKIIEKRQSVAFWCNPISGHATLYWYQQILGQGPKLLIQFQNNGVVDDSQLPKDRFSAERLKGVDSTLKIQPAKLEDSAVYLCASSLSARGPEAFFGQGTRLTVV.